The subject of this entry is one T cell receptor (beta chain). What it recognizes is unknown. With 60 Vbeta and 13 Jbeta primers, the PCR was carried out. The table came from immunoSEQ multiplex PCR; TCRdb's copy has only in-frame clones and leaves some out. This sample has 75,000 to 95,000 clones, with less than 80% found just once. The ends lost 4 bases at V and 2 bases at J; junction bases unmatched: 4. Germline V gene data show CDR1 as SGHRS and CDR2 as YFSETQ. The CDR3 consists of 16 residues. The data were taken from a study of cytomegalovirus exposure and HLA in healthy donors. Findings and caveats of the study: In an earlier analysis, in about 530 donors, most V segments appeared productive either ~90% or ~30% of the time.

This rearrangement joins TRBV5-1 to TRBJ2-3, with TRBD2 identical over 13 bases. The source of this sequence is a woman between 50 and 59 years old in good health and CMV-seropositive. The sequencing input was PBMCs. The DNA of the CDR3 is TGCGCCAGCAGCGAGGGACTAGCGGGGACCACAGATACGCAGTATTTT. Amino acids: CASSEGLAGTTDTQYF.